This T cell receptor (beta chain) was captured in a study of OX40 agonist ivuxolimab in advanced cancers. Study-wide context: Ivuxolimab, which targeted the costimulatory receptor OX40 (CD134), was an agonistic, fully human IgG2 monoclonal antibody. Three dose-escalation patients achieved partial responses, one with hepatocellular carcinoma and two with cutaneous melanoma. Prior anti-PD-1, anti-PD-L1 or anti-CTLA-4 therapy was permitted, and checkpoint inhibitors had been received by roughly 40% of dose-escalation patients. The monotherapy dose-escalation portion (N ≈ 57 patients) of the phase I ivuxolimab trial is reported in the paper. The purpose of peripheral TCRbeta sequencing was to test whether ivuxolimab changed TCR sequence diversity and led to clonal T-cell expansion. In the dose-escalation cohort, more than 75% of patients were male, and the mean age was approximately 64 years, with a range of roughly 20 to 80. Intravenous ivuxolimab was administered to patients every 2 weeks at six dose levels: 0.01, 0.1, 0.3, 1.5, 3 and 10 mg/kg. Of the roughly 50 dose-escalation patients, hepatocellular carcinoma was present in 19, melanoma in some 15, renal cell carcinoma in 9 and head and neck cancer in 9.

Here is what the overall study found, with its caveats: Low levels of normalized T-cell clonal expansion were also seen in some patients who did not respond. In partial responders in the 0.1-3.0 mg/kg groups, normalized peripheral clonal expansion was found to be among the lowest, especially among CD8+ T cells. At doses of 0.1 to 3.0 mg/kg, clonal expansion of both CD4+ and CD8+ blood T cells was observed from baseline to week 6. Which antigens the clonally expanded peripheral T cells were specific for was not determined. After ivuxolimab, expanded clones were on average more numerous among CD8+ T cells than among CD4+ T cells.

Concerning this clone itself: No antigen is known for it. The input lacks base qualities; no much larger clone sits a single base away.

According to the germline V gene (reference sequence), CDR1 reads SEHNR and CDR2 reads FQNEAQ. Trimming takes 3 bases off V and 7 bases off J; junction bases not matched to a gene: 3. The CDR3 has 13 amino acids, counting the end cysteine and phenylalanine. Kept here is only the CDR3 DNA, which spans 39 bases and is read in frame from base 1. To sequence the TCRbeta CDR3 region, genomic DNA was isolated from the sorted cells. TCRbeta CDR3 regions were sequenced using the immunoSEQ Assay. TCRdb carries this immuneACCESS record with in-frame sequences only. Its versions omit some clonotypes, under half of them owing to an unresolved V gene in the studies checked, with the rest unexplained. Counted in this sample were tens of thousands of clones; roughly four fifths of them appeared once. Around 0.7% of the sample is held by the ten biggest clonotypes. The trial excluded patients who had a history of autoimmune disease or were on systemic immunosuppression. Peripheral blood for TCR sequencing was collected from all dose cohorts at baseline, on cycle 4 day 1, and on cycle 7 day 1. The samples were drawn from a first-in-human, open-label, multicenter phase I dose-escalation trial of ivuxolimab. Adults with locally advanced or metastatic melanoma, renal cell carcinoma, hepatocellular carcinoma or head and neck squamous cell carcinoma were enrolled in the trial. CD4+ and CD8+ T cells were sorted separately from peripheral blood before TCR sequencing.

This specimen consisted of CD4+ or CD8+ T cells sorted from blood, obtained in a trial of the OX40 agonist ivuxolimab. The TCR sequence derives from an adult with an advanced solid tumor such as melanoma, head and neck, liver or kidney cancer. Recombination linked TRBV7-9 to TRBJ1-2, and TRBD1 matches 9 of the central bases. The sequenced DNA: TGTGCCAGCAGCTTGCTGGACAGGGGTGGCTACACCTTC. The encoded protein is CASSLLDRGGYTF.